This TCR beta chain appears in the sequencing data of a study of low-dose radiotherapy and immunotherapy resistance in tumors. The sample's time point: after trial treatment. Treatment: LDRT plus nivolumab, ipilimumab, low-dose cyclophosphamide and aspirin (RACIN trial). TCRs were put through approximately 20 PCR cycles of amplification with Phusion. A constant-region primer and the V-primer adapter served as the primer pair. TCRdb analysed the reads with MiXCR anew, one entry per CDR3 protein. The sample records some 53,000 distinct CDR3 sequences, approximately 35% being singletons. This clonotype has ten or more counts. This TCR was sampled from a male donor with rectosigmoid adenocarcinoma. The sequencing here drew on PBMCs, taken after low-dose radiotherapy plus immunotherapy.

The CDR3 bases are TGTGCCAGCTCACCAGGACCTAAAGAGACCCAGTACTTC. It translates to CASSPGPKETQYF. The V call is TRBV18, the J call TRBJ2-5; D is unclear. The length of the CDR3 is 13 residues. The V end lost 2 bases, the J end lost 3 bases, and 7 bases lay between the germline ends. Germline values: CDR1 KGHSH, CDR2 LQKENI. Supplemented by reference TRBV18 and TRBJ2-5, the full variable domain reads NAGVMQNPRHLVRRRGQEARLRCSPMKGHSHVYWYRQLPEEGLKFMVYLQKENIIDESGMPKERFSAEFPKEGPSILRIQQVVRGDSAAYFCASSPGPKETQYFGPGTRLLVL.